This T cell receptor (beta chain) was sequenced for a study of T cell responses to AZD1222 COVID-19 vaccine. Assay: immunoSEQ multiplex PCR; the TCRdb copy retains only in-frame clones and omits some. Of about 140,000 clones listed, 80% to 90% are singletons. V dropped 7 bases and J dropped 3 bases, with 15 bases sitting between them. Germline V gene data show CDR1 as MRHNA and CDR2 as SNTAGT. CDR3 length: 14 residues. This sequence originates from an adult in good health. The rearrangement joins TRBV6-4 to TRBJ1-1; D unresolved. This specimen consisted of peripheral blood, obtained on day 0 of AZD1222 vaccination. The CDR3 DNA sequence: TGTGCCAGCAAAAGGGCCAATGGGGACACTGAAGCTTTCTTT. It encodes CASKRANGDTEAFF.